The source of this T cell receptor beta chain is a study of blood T cell repertoires in COVID-19. The table came from immunoSEQ multiplex PCR; TCRdb's copy has only in-frame clones and leaves some out. Seen here are fewer than 400,000 clones, around nine tenths observed once, and the top ten hold around 3.9%. The clonotype was recovered from a woman aged 30 to 39 who had been exposed to COVID-19. Sequenced sample: PBMCs or T cells enriched from blood (not recorded which).

The CDR3 DNA reads as TGTGCCAGTAGTATGACAGGGGTTTTCAATCAGCCCCAGCATTTT. Its protein product is CASSMTGVFNQPQHF. The rearrangement uses TRBV19 and TRBJ1-5, with 8 bases identical to TRBD1. The trim removed 3 bases at V and 3 bases at J, leaving 4 bases unmatched. The CDR3 spans 15 residues. Germline V gene lookup returns CDR1 LNHDA and CDR2 SQIVND (reference sequence).